A selection of T cell receptor beta chains follows, all from one sample in a study of blood T cells in healthy people across ages. Each CDR3 protein gets one entry after TCRdb re-called the 5' RACE reads with MiXCR. The data contain 1,800,000 or so distinct CDR3 sequences, around 40% of them singletons. The sequenced sample consisted of blood. The receptors shown here come from a human donor in good health. Each CDR3 is given with its conserved first and last residue. The D gene is left open where the match is weak. Clone size is stated in some rows and not others, as once, few, many or a class when expanded.

V gene	J gene	clone size	D gene	CDR3 DNA	CDR3 protein
TRBV7-9	TRBJ2-1	NA	NA	TGTGCCAGCAGCTGTAGCATGGGGACGAGGGGGCAGTTCTTC	CASSCSMGTRGQFF
TRBV29-1	TRBJ2-3	NA	TRBD1	TGCAGCGGAGGACAGGGCTCAGATACGCAGTATTTT	CSGGQGSDTQYF
TRBV6-6	TRBJ1-5	few	TRBD1	TGTGCCAGCAATTTACAGGGGAAGGGTCAGCCCCAGCATTTT	CASNLQGKGQPQHF
TRBV5-1	TRBJ2-1	NA	NA	TGCGCCAGCGTACTCGACGGGGGACGCTCGTTCAATGAGCAGTTCTTC	CASVLDGGRSFNEQFF
TRBV7-9	TRBJ2-6	NA	NA	TGTGCCAGCAGACATGGGAGCTCTGGGGCCAACGTCCTGACTTTC	CASRHGSSGANVLTF
TRBV3-1	TRBJ2-3	NA	NA	TGTGCCAGCAGCCGATCCCGGACTGGGAGCGCAGATACGCAGTATTTT	CASSRSRTGSADTQYF
TRBV5-4	TRBJ2-1	once	TRBD2	TGTGCCAGCAGGCCGCTAGCGGGGGGCAGGAATGAGCAGTTCTTC	CASRPLAGGRNEQFF
TRBV3-1	TRBJ2-7	NA	TRBD2	TGTGCCAGCAGACAAACTAGCGCCGCAGAGGGGCAGTACTTC	CASRQTSAAEGQYF
TRBV29-1	TRBJ1-2	NA	NA	TGCAGCGCCCCTCGGAGCAGGGGCGAATATGGCTACACCTTC	CSAPRSRGEYGYTF
TRBV5-1	TRBJ2-3	NA	NA	TGCGCCAGCAGCTTATTACCACTTACCGCAGATACGCAGTATTTT	CASSLLPLTADTQYF
TRBV6-5	TRBJ2-2	NA	TRBD2	TGTGCCAGCAGTTACGGCGGGGGGGCGACCGGGGAGCTGTTTTTT	CASSYGGGATGELFF
TRBV6-4	TRBJ1-2	NA	NA	TGTGCCACCCCAGGACAGCCGATTAACTATGGCTACACCTTC	CATPGQPINYGYTF
TRBV27	TRBJ2-1	few	TRBD1	TGTGCCAGCAGTTCGGGACAGGGGGGACTTAATGAGCAGTTCTTC	CASSSGQGGLNEQFF
TRBV3-1	TRBJ2-7	few	TRBD2	TGTGCCAGCAGCGTACTAGCGGCGCGCGAGCAGTACTTC	CASSVLAAREQYF
TRBV7-3	TRBJ1-2	NA	TRBD1	TGTGCCAGCAGCTCTACAGGGGGCGTGAGCTATGGCTACACCTTC	CASSSTGGVSYGYTF
TRBV12-3/TRBV12-4	TRBJ2-1	few	NA	TGTGCCAGCAGTTTAATGTATGAGCAGTTCTTC	CASSLMYEQFF
TRBV29-1	TRBJ2-5	NA	TRBD1	TGCAGCGTTGACCCGACAGGGGGCAATGAGCAGTACTTC	CSVDPTGGNEQYF
TRBV25-1	TRBJ1-4	few	TRBD1	TGTGCCAGCAGCCGGACAGGGCGAAATGAAAAACTGTTTTTT	CASSRTGRNEKLFF
TRBV12-3/TRBV12-4	TRBJ1-4	NA	TRBD1	TGTGCCAGTCGACAGGGTCTTGCAACTAATGAAAAACTGTTTTTT	CASRQGLATNEKLFF
TRBV10-3	TRBJ2-3	NA	TRBD2	TGTGCCATCAGCGAGACTAGCGGGGCCCAAGATACGCAGTATTTT	CAISETSGAQDTQYF
TRBV6-4	TRBJ2-3	many	NA	TGTGCCAGCAGTGATGGTGGGGAAACAGATACGCAGTATTTT	CASSDGGETDTQYF
TRBV12-3/TRBV12-4	TRBJ1-4	few	NA	TGTGCCAGCAGTTCGTTGGACAGTGCAACTAATGAAAAACTGTTTTTT	CASSSLDSATNEKLFF
TRBV12-3/TRBV12-4	TRBJ2-5	NA	TRBD2	TGTGCCAGTACCCCAAGGACTAGCCGGGGAGAGACCCAGTACTTC	CASTPRTSRGETQYF
TRBV28	TRBJ2-5	NA	NA	TGTGCCAGCAGTCCCCCAGGAAGTTGGACCCAGTACTTC	CASSPPGSWTQYF
TRBV15	TRBJ2-1	many	NA	TGTGCCACCAGCAGAGACAGTTACAATGAGCAGTTCTTC	CATSRDSYNEQFF
TRBV7-9	TRBJ2-5	few	TRBD2	TGTGCCAGCAGCTTAGAGGCGGGGGGAATCAAAGAGACCCAGTACTTC	CASSLEAGGIKETQYF
TRBV5-1	TRBJ2-6	NA	TRBD1	TGCGCCAGCAGCCCGACAGGGGTTTCCCCTGGGGCCAACGTCCTGACTTTC	CASSPTGVSPGANVLTF
TRBV29-1	TRBJ2-1	once	NA	TGCAGCCTAAGGGAAGGAGGATCCTACAATGAGCAGTTCTTC	CSLREGGSYNEQFF
TRBV18	TRBJ1-1	few	NA	TGTGCCAGCTCAACGCGGGGAGAAGCTTTCTTT	CASSTRGEAFF
TRBV4-3	TRBJ2-3	few	NA	TGCGCCAGCAGCCAAGATCGAATGGGGGCGGCAGATACGCAGTATTTT	CASSQDRMGAADTQYF